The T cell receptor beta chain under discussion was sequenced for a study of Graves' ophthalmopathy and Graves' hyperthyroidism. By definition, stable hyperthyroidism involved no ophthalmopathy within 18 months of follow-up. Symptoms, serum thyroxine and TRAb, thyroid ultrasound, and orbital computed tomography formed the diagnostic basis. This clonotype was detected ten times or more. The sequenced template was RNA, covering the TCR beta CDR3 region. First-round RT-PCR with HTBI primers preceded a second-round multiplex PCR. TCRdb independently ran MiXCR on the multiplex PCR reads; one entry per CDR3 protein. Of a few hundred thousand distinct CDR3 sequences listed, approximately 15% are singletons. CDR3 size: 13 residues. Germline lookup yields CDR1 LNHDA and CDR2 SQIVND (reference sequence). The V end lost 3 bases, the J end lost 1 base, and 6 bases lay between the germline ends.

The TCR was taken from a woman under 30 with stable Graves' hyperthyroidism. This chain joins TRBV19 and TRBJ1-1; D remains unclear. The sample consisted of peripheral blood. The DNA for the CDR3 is TGTGCCAGTAGTATGGTGGGGAACACTGAAGCTTTCTTT. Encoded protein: CASSMVGNTEAFF.